This T cell receptor (beta chain) was sequenced during a study of blood T cell repertoires in COVID-19. Study information: Material from acute and convalescent COVID-19 was sourced from the United States, Italy and Spain. PBMCs, B-cell-depleted T cells, or T cells were the source of the cDNA or gDNA that made up the material.

Assay: immunoSEQ multiplex PCR; the TCRdb copy retains only in-frame clones and omits some. The sample lists some 200,000 clones, roughly 90% occurring once. Those who participated ranged in age from roughly 18 to 90 years and resided in about two dozen US areas. Each recovered donor of Cohort 3 presented with two negative PCRs, clearance, or symptom resolution. With 1 base removed from V and 6 bases from J, the gap between germline ends came to 15 bases. Per germline, CDR1 LGHDT and CDR2 YNNKEL (reference sequence). The CDR3 consists of 15 residues. This chain joins TRBV3-1 (or the pseudogene TRBV3-2) and TRBJ1-1, with D unresolved. This sequence originates from a woman between 18 and 29 years old who had recovered from COVID-19. Material for sequencing was PBMCs or T cells enriched from blood (not recorded which). CDR3 in amino acids: CASSQGFSGRAEAFF. CDR3 sequence (DNA): TGTGCCAGCAGCCAAGGCTTCTCCGGGCGGGCTGAAGCTTTCTTT.